This TCR beta chain was profiled in a study of T cell repertoires in cytomegalovirus infection. On the study more broadly: Matching HLA type and CMV infection were both indicated by public TCR beta signatures.

This clonotype has just a few counts. Its antigen is currently unknown. The CDR3 spans 14 residues. Germline V CDR1 and CDR2: MDHEN, SYDVKM. Trimming left V 5 bases short and J 0 bases short, with 10 bases between. TCRdb independently ran MiXCR on the reads; one entry per CDR3 protein. This sample yields approximately 1,000,000 distinct CDR3 sequences, of which around 30% are seen a single time; about an eighth belongs to the top ten. The gene calls are TRBV28 and TRBJ1-1; D gene uncertain. This TCR was recovered from a human donor in good health (CMV status not recorded). Some clones in this sample may be carry-over from other donors' samples. Sequenced here: cultured CD8+ T cells from PBMCs, sampled from culture after CMV antigen stimulation. CDR3 nucleotide sequence: TGTGCCAGCAGTAAGATAGGACTGAACACTGAAGCTTTCTTT. Its protein product is CASSKIGLNTEAFF.